This is a list of T cell receptor beta chains from one sample in a study of T cell changes during pregnancy in multiple sclerosis. Method: immunoSEQ multiplex PCR; TCRdb's copy keeps in-frame clones and lacks some. The sample includes 100,000 to 110,000 clones, approximately 92% of them seen just once. The specimen was peripheral blood, collected after pregnancy. Receptors were obtained from a female donor with multiple sclerosis, enrolled in a pregnancy study. Each CDR3 is given with its conserved first and last residue. The D gene is left open where the match is weak. Rows may omit the clone size; those that give it use once, few, many or a size class.

clone size	D gene	V gene	CDR3 length	J gene	CDR3 protein	CDR3 DNA
NA	TRBD2	TRBV15	16	TRBJ2-2	CATMRKRGEISGELFF	TGTGCCACTATGAGAAAGCGGGGGGAGATATCCGGGGAGCTGTTTTTT
NA	NA	TRBV19	13	TRBJ2-3	CASSEQATDTQYF	TGTGCCAGTAGTGAGCAGGCAACAGATACGCAGTATTTT
NA	TRBD2	TRBV7-9	15	TRBJ2-7	CASSSAGRGGYEQYF	TGTGCCAGCAGCTCAGCAGGGCGCGGGGGCTACGAGCAGTACTTC
NA	TRBD1	TRBV9	17	TRBJ2-7	CASSEGFRGTGTYEQYF	TGTGCCAGCAGCGAAGGGTTTAGAGGGACAGGGACCTACGAGCAGTACTTC
NA	TRBD1	TRBV5-8	16	TRBJ1-5	CASSLLTGGHDQPQHF	TGTGCCAGCAGCCTACTGACAGGGGGCCATGACCAGCCCCAGCATTTT
NA	NA	TRBV7-2	13	TRBJ2-3	CASSYVPADTQYF	TGTGCCAGCAGCTACGTTCCGGCAGATACGCAGTATTTT
NA	TRBD2	TRBV4-1	15	TRBJ2-1	CASSLGLGVYNEQFF	TGCGCCAGCAGCCTCGGACTAGGGGTGTACAATGAGCAGTTCTTC
NA	NA	TRBV27	15	TRBJ2-7	CASSRDGVSPYEQYF	TGTGCCAGCAGCCGTGACGGGGTGTCCCCCTACGAGCAGTACTTC
NA	NA	TRBV19	13	TRBJ2-7	CASSKQSSYEQYF	TGTGCCAGTAGTAAACAGAGCTCCTACGAGCAGTACTTC
NA	NA	TRBV10-3	13	TRBJ2-7	CAISAPGLYEQYF	TGTGCCATCAGCGCACCGGGACTCTACGAGCAGTACTTC
NA	NA	TRBV5-8	13	TRBJ2-2	CASSLALTGELFF	TGTGCCAGCAGCTTGGCCCTCACCGGGGAGCTGTTTTTT
NA	NA	TRBV2	15	TRBJ1-1	CASSDLAGSNTEAFF	TGTGCCAGCAGTGATCTGGCGGGCTCGAACACTGAAGCTTTCTTT
NA	NA	TRBV10-3	11	TRBJ2-5	CAIGLDETQYF	TGTGCCATCGGGCTCGATGAGACCCAGTACTTC
NA	NA	TRBV2	13	TRBJ2-2	CASKRVNTGELFF	TGTGCCAGCAAACGGGTGAACACCGGGGAGCTGTTTTTT
NA	TRBD2	TRBV6-6	15	TRBJ2-1	CASVPQTGGYNEQFF	TGTGCCAGCGTACCCCAGACGGGGGGTTACAATGAGCAGTTCTTC
NA	TRBD2	TRBV7-6	15	TRBJ2-5	CASSLSAGGPETQYF	TGTGCCAGCAGCCTAAGTGCGGGGGGTCCGGAGACCCAGTACTTC
NA	NA	TRBV4-3	15	TRBJ1-2	CASSQDRGGPAGYTF	TGCGCCAGCAGCCAAGATCGTGGGGGCCCAGCTGGCTACACCTTC
NA	NA	TRBV9	17	TRBJ1-6	CASSVAPRSSYNSPLHF	TGTGCCAGCAGCGTAGCCCCCCGGAGCTCCTATAATTCACCCCTCCACTTT
NA	TRBD1	TRBV4-1	13	TRBJ1-4	CASSPGDSEKLFF	TGCGCCAGCAGCCCGGGGGACAGCGAAAAACTGTTTTTT
NA	TRBD2	TRBV7-2	18	TRBJ2-3	CASSLRASGGTSTDTQYF	TGTGCCAGCAGCTTAAGGGCTAGCGGGGGGACAAGCACAGATACGCAGTATTTT
once	NA	TRBV19	13	TRBJ2-2	CASRIQGAGELFF	TGTGCCAGTAGGATACAGGGTGCCGGGGAGCTGTTTTTT
NA	NA	TRBV4-2	13	TRBJ2-7	CASSQDHSYEQYF	TGTGCCAGCAGCCAAGACCACTCCTACGAGCAGTACTTC
NA	TRBD2	TRBV6-5	15	TRBJ2-3	CASSPLAGGTDTQYF	TGTGCCAGCAGCCCGCTAGCGGGGGGCACAGATACGCAGTATTTT
NA	TRBD1	TRBV19	14	TRBJ1-2	CASSIQQGNYGYTF	TGTGCCAGTAGTATCCAACAGGGGAACTATGGCTACACCTTC
NA	NA	TRBV18	13	TRBJ1-5	CASSVGGVQPQHF	TGTGCCAGCTCAGTCGGAGGGGTTCAGCCCCAGCATTTT
NA	NA	TRBV7-8	16	TRBJ1-5	CASSAIGGTSNQPQHF	TGTGCCAGCAGCGCCATCGGTGGTACGAGCAATCAGCCCCAGCATTTT
NA	NA	TRBV15	16	TRBJ2-6	CATSSYYNLGANVLTF	TGTGCCACCAGCAGCTACTACAACTTAGGGGCCAACGTCCTGACTTTC